This paragraph covers one T cell receptor beta chain sequence. The antigen remains undetermined. Clones were read by immunoSEQ multiplex PCR, and TCRdb kept only the in-frame ones, dropping some. Of about 98,000 clones listed, 87% are singletons. These data belong to a study of cytomegalovirus exposure and HLA in healthy donors. Study-wide background: The 120 validation repertoires were reported in a later analysis to have been generated on the same platform as the approximately 600 first-cohort repertoires.

Germline CDR1 MGHRA, CDR2 YSYEKL. Trimming cost V 4 bases and J 2 bases; bases outside gene matches: 9. The CDR3 has 16 amino acids. The donors were members of the validation cohort, which comprised roughly 120 subjects and was separate from the first cohort of more than 500 subjects. Study-level findings and limits: According to a subsequent analysis, TCR clusters from the first cohort were inclined to appear together in the 110 or so validation repertoires. The classifier was said to identify cytomegalovirus status with high specificity and sensitivity.

The specimen sequenced was PBMCs. The chain has TRBV4-1 and TRBJ2-3; 7 nucleotides match TRBD1. The receptor was derived from a woman under 40 in good health and CMV-seronegative. The CDR3 here is CASSPEGTDLTDTQYF. The DNA for the CDR3 is TGCGCCAGCAGCCCAGAGGGGACAGACCTCACAGATACGCAGTATTTT.